This entry features one T cell receptor beta chain sequence. Its antigen is unidentified. An equimolar mix of two oligonucleotides served as the beta constant-region primer for TRBC1 and TRBC2. Nested alpha and beta constant-region primers with the SP2 primer drove four PCR rounds on ligated cDNA. A 12-nucleotide UMI and the SP2 primer were added to the cDNA 3' end by oligonucleotide ligation. TCRdb ran MiXCR on the UMI-ligation and nested PCR reads and lists one entry per CDR3 protein. The sample holds about 120,000 distinct CDR3 sequences, 35% to 40% seen once. CMV status came from CD4+ T cell IFNgamma after overnight CMV lysate stimulation of fresh PBMCs. CDR1 MNHNY and CDR2 SVGAGI come from the germline V gene (reference sequence). The CDR3 is 15 amino acids. The germline V and J ends were trimmed by 2 bases and 0 bases, with 10 bases remaining between them. The data originate from a study of naive and memory T cell subsets.

Study findings and constraints: In naive cells, over 90% of TCR sequences were seen only once.

The origin of this receptor is a human donor in good health. The sample consisted of central memory CD4+ T cells from blood. The gene calls are TRBV6-6 and TRBJ1-2; no firm D call. CDR3 in amino acids: CASSYAGRTNYGYTF. The DNA for the CDR3 is TGTGCCAGCAGTTACGCAGGACGAACTAACTATGGCTACACCTTC.